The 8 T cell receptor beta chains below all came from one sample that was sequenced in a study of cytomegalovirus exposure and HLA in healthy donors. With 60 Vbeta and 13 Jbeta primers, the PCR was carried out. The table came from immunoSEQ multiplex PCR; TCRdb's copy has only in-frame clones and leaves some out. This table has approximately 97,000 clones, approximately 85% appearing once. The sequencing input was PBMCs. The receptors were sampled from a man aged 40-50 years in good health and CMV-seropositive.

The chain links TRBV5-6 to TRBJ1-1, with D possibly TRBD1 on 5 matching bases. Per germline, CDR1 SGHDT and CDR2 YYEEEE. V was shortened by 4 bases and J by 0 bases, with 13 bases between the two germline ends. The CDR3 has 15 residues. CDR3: CASSVSGGMNTEAFF. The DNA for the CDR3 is TGTGCCAGCAGCGTTTCCGGGGGGATGAACACTGAAGCTTTCTTT.

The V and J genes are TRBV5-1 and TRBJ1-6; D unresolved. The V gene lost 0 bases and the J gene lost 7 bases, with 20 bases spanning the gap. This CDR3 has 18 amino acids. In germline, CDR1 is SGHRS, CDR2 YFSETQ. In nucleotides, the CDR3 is TGCGCCAGCAGCTTGGTGGAGAGGGCCACCCGGGTGAATTCACCCCTCCACTTT. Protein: CASSLVERATRVNSPLHF.

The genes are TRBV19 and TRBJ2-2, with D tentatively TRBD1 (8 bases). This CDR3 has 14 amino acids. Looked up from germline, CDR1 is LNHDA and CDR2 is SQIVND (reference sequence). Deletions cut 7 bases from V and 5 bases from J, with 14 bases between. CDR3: CASTGQGGTGELFF. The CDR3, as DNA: TGTGCCAGTACAGGACAGGGAGGGACCGGGGAGCTGTTTTTT.

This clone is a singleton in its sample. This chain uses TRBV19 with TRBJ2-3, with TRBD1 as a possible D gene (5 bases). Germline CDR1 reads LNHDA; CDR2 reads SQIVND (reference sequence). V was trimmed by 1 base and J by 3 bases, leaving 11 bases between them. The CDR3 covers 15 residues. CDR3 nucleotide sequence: TGTGCCAGTAGTATAGCTAGGGGTCGGACAGATACGCAGTATTTT. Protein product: CASSIARGRTDTQYF.

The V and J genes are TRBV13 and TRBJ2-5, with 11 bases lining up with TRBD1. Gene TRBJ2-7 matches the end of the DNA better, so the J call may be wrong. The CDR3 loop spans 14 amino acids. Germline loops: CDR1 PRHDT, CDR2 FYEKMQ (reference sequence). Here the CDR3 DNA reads TGTGCCAGCAGCTCGGGACAGGGGGTCGACGAGCAGTACTTC. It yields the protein CASSSGQGVDEQYF.

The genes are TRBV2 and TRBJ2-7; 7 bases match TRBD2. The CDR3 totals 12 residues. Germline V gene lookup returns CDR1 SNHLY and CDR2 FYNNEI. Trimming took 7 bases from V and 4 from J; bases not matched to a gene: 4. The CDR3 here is CASNGLGYEQYF. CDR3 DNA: TGTGCCAGCAATGGACTAGGGTACGAGCAGTACTTC.

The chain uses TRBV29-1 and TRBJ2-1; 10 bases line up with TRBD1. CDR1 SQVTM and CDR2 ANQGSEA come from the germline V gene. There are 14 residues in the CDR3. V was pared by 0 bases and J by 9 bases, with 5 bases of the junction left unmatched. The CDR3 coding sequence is TGCAGCGTTGAAGAGGTCGGGGACAGGGGTGAGCAGTTCTTC. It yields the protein CSVEEVGDRGEQFF.

As DNA, the CDR3 is TGTGCCAGTAGTATAAGACAGGTTAACTACACCTTC. Translation: CASSIRQVNYTF. The rearrangement joins TRBV19 to TRBJ1-2; perhaps TRBD1 as D (6 bases). The CDR3 consists of 12 residues. The V gene's germline CDR1 is LNHDA and CDR2 SQIVND (reference sequence). Trimming took off 2 bases at V and 10 bases at J, with 11 bases between the two ends.